The source of this TCR beta chain is a study of identical twins. Overall study findings and caveats: In monozygotic twins, models underestimated the sharing of out-of-frame TCR alpha.

V was cut by 8 bases and J by 5 bases, with 10 bases left in between. CDR3 size: 12 residues. The germline gives CDR1 MNHNS, CDR2 SASEGT. Each CDR3 protein is one row after TCRdb ran MiXCR on the 5' RACE reads. The repertoire has roughly 1.6 million distinct CDR3 sequences, around 33% of them found once; the top ten carry about 0.3%. Turning to this clonotype: Its antigen is not known.

The chain couples TRBV6-1 to TRBJ1-5, with D tentatively TRBD1 (5 bases). What was sequenced was cord blood. This clonotype originated in a newborn girl in good health. CDR3 in DNA: TGTGCCAGCCTAGGAGGGGATCAGCCCCAGCATTTT. Translating it yields CASLGGDQPQHF.